Each of the 5 T cell receptor beta chains below was sequenced from the same sample in a study of T cell responses to AZD1222 COVID-19 vaccine (dated by TCRdb to the early 2020s). The library was made by the immunoSEQ multiplex PCR assay. Held by TCRdb, this immuneACCESS table contains in-frame sequences only and omits some clones. Under half of the omission traces to an unresolved V gene where checked; the cause of the rest is unknown. Counted in this sample were roughly 150,000 clones; roughly 87% of them appeared once. The ten largest account for 5% to 6.5% of the sample. In light of the paper, this sample's time point label describes: about 28 days (+/-7) after the second vaccine dose. Sequencing was performed on peripheral blood, taken 28 days after the second AZD1222 dose. The receptor source for this set is an adult who received the AZD1222 COVID-19 vaccine.

This sequence joins TRBV6-4 and TRBJ1-6; D ambiguous. The V and J ends lost 4 bases and 7 bases respectively, with 14 bases between them. There are 15 residues in the CDR3. Germline CDR1 reads MRHNA; CDR2 reads SNTAGT. This CDR3 is CASSVDGVGNSPLHF. The DNA of the CDR3 is TGTGCCAGCAGTGTTGACGGAGTGGGGAATTCACCCCTCCACTTT.

The chain combines TRBV20-1 with TRBJ2-3, with TRBD2 identical over 7 bases. V shed 3 bases and J 4 bases; nucleotides not matched to a gene: 10. The germline V gene encodes CDR1 DFQATT and CDR2 SNEGSKA (reference sequence). The CDR3 consists of 15 residues. Written as DNA, the CDR3 is TGCAGTGCTAGTATTGGACTAGGGATGGCAGATACGCAGTATTTT. Translating gives CSASIGLGMADTQYF.

This clone was seen a single time. The CDR3 protein is CASSTREGGQGTQYF. The CDR3, as DNA: TGTGCCAGCAGCACCAGGGAGGGGGGCCAGGGGACCCAGTACTTC. The rearrangement uses TRBV5-4 and TRBJ2-5; D possibly corresponds to TRBD2 (7 bases). With 4 bases removed from V and 7 bases from J, the gap between germline ends came to 20 bases. The CDR3 spans 15 residues. The germline V gene has CDR1 SGHNT and CDR2 YYREEE (reference sequence).

This clone appeared once. This sequence joins TRBV19 and TRBJ1-6, with D unresolved. The CDR3 runs 17 residues. Germline V lookup: CDR1 LNHDA, CDR2 SQIVND (reference sequence). V was trimmed by 3 bases and J by 0 bases, leaving 12 bases between them. CDR3 in amino acids: CASSMPAGVSYNSPLHF. CDR3 DNA sequence: TGTGCCAGTAGTATGCCCGCCGGGGTCTCCTATAATTCACCCCTCCACTTT.

The chain combines TRBV7-2 with TRBJ1-5; D call uncertain. This CDR3 comprises 13 residues. The germline V gene encodes CDR1 SGHTA and CDR2 FQGNSA. V was shortened by 3 bases and J by 4 bases, with 7 bases between the two germline ends. The CDR3 loop is CASSFSGNQPQHF. CDR3 nucleotide sequence: TGTGCCAGCAGCTTTTCGGGTAATCAGCCCCAGCATTTT. The whole variable domain, filled in from reference TRBV7-2 and TRBJ1-5, reads GAGVSQSPSNKVTEKGKDVELRCDPISGHTALYWYRQSLGQGLEFLIYFQGNSAPDKSGLPSDRFSAERTGGSVSTLTIQRTQQEDSAVYLCASSFSGNQPQHFGDGTRLSIL.